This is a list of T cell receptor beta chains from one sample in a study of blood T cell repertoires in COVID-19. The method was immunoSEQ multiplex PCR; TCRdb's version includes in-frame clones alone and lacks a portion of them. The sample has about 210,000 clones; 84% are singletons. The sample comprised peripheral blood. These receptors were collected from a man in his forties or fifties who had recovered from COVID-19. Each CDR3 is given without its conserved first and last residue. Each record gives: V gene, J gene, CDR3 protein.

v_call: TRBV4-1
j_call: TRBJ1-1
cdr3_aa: ASSRTQGVTEAF

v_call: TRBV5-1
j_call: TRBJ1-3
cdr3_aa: ASSPGQNSGNTIY

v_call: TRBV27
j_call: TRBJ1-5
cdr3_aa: ASSSLQGAVNSNQPQH

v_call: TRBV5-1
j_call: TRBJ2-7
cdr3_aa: ASRTSAAYEQY

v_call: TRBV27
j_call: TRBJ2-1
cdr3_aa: ASSFLLAGGNNEQF

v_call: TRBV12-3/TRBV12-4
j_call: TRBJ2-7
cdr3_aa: ASSLMVVGRQY

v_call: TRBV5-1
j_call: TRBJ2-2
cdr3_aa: ASSLRSSGNALGELF

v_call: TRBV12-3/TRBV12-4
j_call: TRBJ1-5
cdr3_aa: ASSPMAGETQH

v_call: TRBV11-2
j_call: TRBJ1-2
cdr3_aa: ASSLDLPLYGTTGSYGYT

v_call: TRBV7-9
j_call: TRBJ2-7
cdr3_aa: ASSPPTVSYEQY

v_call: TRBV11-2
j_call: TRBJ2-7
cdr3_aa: ASSQTQGLDYEQY

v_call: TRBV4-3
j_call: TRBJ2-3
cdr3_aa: ASSQDYGRASDTQY

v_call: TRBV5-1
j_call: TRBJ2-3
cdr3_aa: ASSLDGPSDRADTQY

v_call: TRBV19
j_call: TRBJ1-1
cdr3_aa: ASSMVPGLEAF

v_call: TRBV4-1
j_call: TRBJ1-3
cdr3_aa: ASSHRSWQGRSGNTIY

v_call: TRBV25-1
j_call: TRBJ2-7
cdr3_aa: ASSSTSGSYEQY

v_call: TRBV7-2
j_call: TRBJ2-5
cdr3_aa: ASSGGLAEETQY

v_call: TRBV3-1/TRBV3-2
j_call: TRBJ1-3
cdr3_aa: ASSPRQGGNTIY

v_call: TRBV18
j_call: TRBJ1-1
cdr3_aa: ASSPQGVETEAF

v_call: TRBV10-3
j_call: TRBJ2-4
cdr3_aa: AISEDRGIQY

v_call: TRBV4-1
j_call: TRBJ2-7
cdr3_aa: ASSQVLRGNWAEQY

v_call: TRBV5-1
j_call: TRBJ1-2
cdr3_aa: ASSLEAPTGAEFDGYT

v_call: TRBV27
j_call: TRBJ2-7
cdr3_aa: ASTSSRGNEQY